The T cell receptor beta chain described here comes from a study of cytomegalovirus exposure and HLA in healthy donors. Study-wide results and limits: It was taken for granted in presence/absence analyses that sequencing depth across donors was roughly uniform. Some TCR beta chains (approximately 180 of them) were listed as cytomegalovirus-associated. A cluster of highly shared sequence variants was likely a sequencing artifact.

To note about this clone: What it binds is unknown.

Those who donated were healthy bone marrow donors. The primer mix had 60 Vbeta and 13 Jbeta primers. Sequenced by immunoSEQ multiplex PCR; TCRdb stores in-frame clones only, minus some. The sample contains over 120,000 clones, roughly 80% of which appear only once. Sequencing was carried out using PBMCs. This TCR was sampled from a woman aged 25 to 39 in good health and CMV-seronegative.

The CDR3 bases are TGTGCCAGCAGCCTCTCGCAGGGGGCCCTCCGTCAGCCCCAGCATTTT. Translated, it gives CASSLSQGALRQPQHF. The chain couples TRBV7-8 to TRBJ1-5; 8 bases align to TRBD1. The CDR3 runs to 16 residues. Looked up from germline, CDR1 is SGHVS and CDR2 is FQNEAQ. V lost 5 bases and J lost 6; bases outside the gene matches: 12.